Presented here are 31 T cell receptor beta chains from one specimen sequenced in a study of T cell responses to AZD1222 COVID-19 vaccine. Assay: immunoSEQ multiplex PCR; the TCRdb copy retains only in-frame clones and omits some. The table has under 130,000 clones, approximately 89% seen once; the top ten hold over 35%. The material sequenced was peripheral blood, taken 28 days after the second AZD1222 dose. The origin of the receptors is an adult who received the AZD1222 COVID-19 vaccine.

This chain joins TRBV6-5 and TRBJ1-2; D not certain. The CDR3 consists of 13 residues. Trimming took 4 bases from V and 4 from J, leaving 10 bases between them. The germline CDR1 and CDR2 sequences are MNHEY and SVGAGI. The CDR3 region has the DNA TGTGCCAGCAGTTCCAAGGCAGTCTATGGCTACACCTTC. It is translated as CASSSKAVYGYTF.

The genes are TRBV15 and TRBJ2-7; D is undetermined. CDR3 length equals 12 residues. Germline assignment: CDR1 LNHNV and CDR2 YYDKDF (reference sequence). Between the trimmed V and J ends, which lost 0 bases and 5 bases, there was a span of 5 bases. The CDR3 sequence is CATSRDSDEQYF. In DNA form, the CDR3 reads TGTGCCACCAGCAGAGATTCGGACGAGCAGTACTTC.

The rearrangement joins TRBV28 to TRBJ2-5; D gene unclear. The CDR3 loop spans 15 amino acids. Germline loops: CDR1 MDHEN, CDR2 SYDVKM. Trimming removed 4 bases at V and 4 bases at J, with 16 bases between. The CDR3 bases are TGTGCCAGCAGTTGGGCTAACGAAATCCCAGAGACCCAGTACTTC. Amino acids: CASSWANEIPETQYF.

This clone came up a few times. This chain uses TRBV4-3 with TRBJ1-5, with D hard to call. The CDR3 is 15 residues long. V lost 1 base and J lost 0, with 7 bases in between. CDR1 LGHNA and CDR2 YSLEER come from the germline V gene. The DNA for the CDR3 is TGCGCCAGCAGCCAAGGGCCGGGTAGCAATCAGCCCCAGCATTTT. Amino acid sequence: CASSQGPGSNQPQHF.

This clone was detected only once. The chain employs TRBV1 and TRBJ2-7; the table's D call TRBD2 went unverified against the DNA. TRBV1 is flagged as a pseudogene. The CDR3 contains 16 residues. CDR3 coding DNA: TGCACCAGCAGCCAGCGGACTAGCGGGAGTACTTACGAGCAGTACTTC. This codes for CTSSQRTSGSTYEQYF.

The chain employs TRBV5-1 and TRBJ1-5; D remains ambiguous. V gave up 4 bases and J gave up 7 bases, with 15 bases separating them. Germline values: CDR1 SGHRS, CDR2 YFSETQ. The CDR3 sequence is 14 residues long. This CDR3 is CASSDGPGGQPQHF. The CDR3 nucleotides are TGCGCCAGCAGCGATGGCCCGGGTGGCCAGCCCCAGCATTTT.

The CDR3: CASSLAGVQGNEQFF. CDR3 bases: TGTGCCAGCAGCTTAGCCGGGGTACAGGGCAATGAGCAGTTCTTC. The V call is TRBV7-6, the J call TRBJ2-1; maybe TRBD1 (6 bases). Germline V gives CDR1 SGHVS, CDR2 FNYEAQ. V lost 0 bases, J lost 6 bases, and 12 bases lay in between. There are 15 residues in the CDR3.

CDR3 loop: CASRPGDYGYTF. The DNA for the CDR3 is TGTGCCAGTAGGCCAGGCGACTATGGCTACACCTTC. This chain links TRBV19 with TRBJ1-2; D remains unclear. Per the germline V gene, CDR1 is LNHDA and CDR2 is SQIVND (reference sequence). This CDR3 spans 12 amino acids. The V gene lost 6 bases and the J gene lost 3 bases, with 8 bases spanning the gap. Using reference TRBV19 and TRBJ1-2 for the parts outside the CDR3, the full variable domain is DGGITQSPKYLFRKEGQNVTLSCEQNLNHDAMYWYRQDPGQGLRLIYYSQIVNDFQKGDIAEGYSVSREKKESFPLTVTSAQKNPTAFYLCASRPGDYGYTFGSGTRLTVV.

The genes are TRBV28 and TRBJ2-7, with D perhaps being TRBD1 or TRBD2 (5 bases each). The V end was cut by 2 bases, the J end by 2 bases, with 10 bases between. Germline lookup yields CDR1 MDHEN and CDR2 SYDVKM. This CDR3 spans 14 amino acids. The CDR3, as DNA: TGTGCCAGCAGTTTACTGGGACCTCCCTACGAGCAGTACTTC. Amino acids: CASSLLGPPYEQYF.

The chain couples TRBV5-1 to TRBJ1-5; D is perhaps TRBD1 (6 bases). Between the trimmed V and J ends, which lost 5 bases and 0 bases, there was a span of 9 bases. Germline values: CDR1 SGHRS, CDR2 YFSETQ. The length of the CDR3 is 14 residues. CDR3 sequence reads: CASRPDSSNQPQHF. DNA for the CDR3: TGCGCCAGCAGACCGGACAGTAGCAATCAGCCCCAGCATTTT.

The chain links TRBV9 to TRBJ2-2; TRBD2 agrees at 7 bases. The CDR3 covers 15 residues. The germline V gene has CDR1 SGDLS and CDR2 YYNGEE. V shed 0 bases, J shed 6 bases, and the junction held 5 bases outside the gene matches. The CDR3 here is CASSVGTAGAGELFF. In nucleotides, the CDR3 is TGTGCCAGCAGCGTAGGGACCGCGGGGGCCGGGGAGCTGTTTTTT.

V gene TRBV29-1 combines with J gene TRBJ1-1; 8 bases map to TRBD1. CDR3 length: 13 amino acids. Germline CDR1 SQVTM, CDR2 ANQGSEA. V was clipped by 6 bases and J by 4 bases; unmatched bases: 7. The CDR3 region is CSVNRGYGTEAFF. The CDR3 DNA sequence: TGCAGCGTAAACAGGGGGTACGGCACTGAAGCTTTCTTT.

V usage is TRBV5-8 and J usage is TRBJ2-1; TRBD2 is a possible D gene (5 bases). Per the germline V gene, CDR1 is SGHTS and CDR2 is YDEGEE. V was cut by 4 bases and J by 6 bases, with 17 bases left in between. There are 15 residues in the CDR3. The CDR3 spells CASSDAAGDFNEQFF. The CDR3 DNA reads TGTGCCAGCAGCGACGCGGCCGGGGATTTCAATGAGCAGTTCTTC.

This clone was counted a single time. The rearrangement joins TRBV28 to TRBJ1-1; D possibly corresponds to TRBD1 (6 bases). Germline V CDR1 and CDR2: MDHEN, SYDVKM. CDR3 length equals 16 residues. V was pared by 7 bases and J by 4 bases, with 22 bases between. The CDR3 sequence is CASIPRGELGGTEAFF. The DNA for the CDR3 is TGTGCCAGCATCCCCCGAGGCGAACTAGGGGGCACTGAAGCTTTCTTT.

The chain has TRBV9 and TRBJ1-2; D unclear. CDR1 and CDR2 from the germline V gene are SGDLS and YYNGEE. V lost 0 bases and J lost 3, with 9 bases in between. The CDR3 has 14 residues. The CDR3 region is CASSVVSGDYGYTF. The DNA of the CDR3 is TGTGCCAGCAGCGTAGTGAGCGGTGACTATGGCTACACCTTC.

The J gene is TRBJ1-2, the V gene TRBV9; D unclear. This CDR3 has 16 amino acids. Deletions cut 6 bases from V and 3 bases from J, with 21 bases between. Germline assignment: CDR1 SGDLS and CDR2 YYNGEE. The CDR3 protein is CASIPPPGVDDYGYTF. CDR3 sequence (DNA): TGTGCCAGCATCCCCCCCCCGGGTGTGGACGACTATGGCTACACCTTC.

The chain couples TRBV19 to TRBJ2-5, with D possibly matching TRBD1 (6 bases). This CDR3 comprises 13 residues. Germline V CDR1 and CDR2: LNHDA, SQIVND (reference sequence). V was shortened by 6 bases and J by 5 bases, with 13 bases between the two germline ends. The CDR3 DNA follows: TGTGCCAGTAGAGGGCAGGGGTTGGAGACCCAGTACTTC. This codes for CASRGQGLETQYF.

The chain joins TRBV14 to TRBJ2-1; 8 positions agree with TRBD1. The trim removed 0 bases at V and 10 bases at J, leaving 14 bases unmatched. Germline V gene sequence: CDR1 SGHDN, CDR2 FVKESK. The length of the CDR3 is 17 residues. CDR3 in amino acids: CASSQEISRTGKKEQFF. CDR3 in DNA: TGTGCCAGCAGCCAAGAGATTAGTAGGACAGGGAAAAAAGAGCAGTTCTTC. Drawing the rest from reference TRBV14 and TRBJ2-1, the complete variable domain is EAGVTQFPSHSVIEKGQTVTLRCDPISGHDNLYWYRRVMGKEIKFLLHFVKESKQDESGMPNNRFLAERTGGTYSTLKVQPAELEDSGVYFCASSQEISRTGKKEQFFGPGTRLTVL.

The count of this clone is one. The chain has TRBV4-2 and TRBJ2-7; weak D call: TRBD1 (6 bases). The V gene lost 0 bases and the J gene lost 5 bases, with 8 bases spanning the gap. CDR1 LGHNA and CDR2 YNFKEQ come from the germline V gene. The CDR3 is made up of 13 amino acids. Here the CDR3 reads CASSQDRGNEQYF. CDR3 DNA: TGTGCCAGCAGCCAAGATAGGGGGAACGAGCAGTACTTC.

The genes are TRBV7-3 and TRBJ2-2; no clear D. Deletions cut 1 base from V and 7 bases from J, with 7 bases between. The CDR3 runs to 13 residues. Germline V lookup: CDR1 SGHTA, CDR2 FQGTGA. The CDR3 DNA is TGTGCCAGCAGCTTAAGTCCGGGCGGGGAGCTGTTTTTT. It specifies CASSLSPGGELFF.

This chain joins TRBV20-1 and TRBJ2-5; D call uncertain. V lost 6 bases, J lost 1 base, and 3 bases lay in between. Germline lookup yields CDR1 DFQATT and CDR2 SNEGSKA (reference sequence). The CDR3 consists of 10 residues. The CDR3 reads CSATQETQYF. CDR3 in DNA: TGCAGTGCCACCCAAGAGACCCAGTACTTC.

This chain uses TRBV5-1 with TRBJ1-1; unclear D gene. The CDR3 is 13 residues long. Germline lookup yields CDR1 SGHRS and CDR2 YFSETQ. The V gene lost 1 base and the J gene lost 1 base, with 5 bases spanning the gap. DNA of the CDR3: TGCGCCAGCAGCTTGACCTCGAACACTGAAGCTTTCTTT. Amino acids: CASSLTSNTEAFF.

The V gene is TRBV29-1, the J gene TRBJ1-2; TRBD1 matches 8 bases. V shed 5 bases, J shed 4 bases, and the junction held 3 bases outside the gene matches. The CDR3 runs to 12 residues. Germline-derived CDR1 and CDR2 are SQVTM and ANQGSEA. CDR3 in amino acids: CSVRQGTYGYTF. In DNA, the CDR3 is TGCAGCGTTAGACAGGGGACCTATGGCTACACCTTC.

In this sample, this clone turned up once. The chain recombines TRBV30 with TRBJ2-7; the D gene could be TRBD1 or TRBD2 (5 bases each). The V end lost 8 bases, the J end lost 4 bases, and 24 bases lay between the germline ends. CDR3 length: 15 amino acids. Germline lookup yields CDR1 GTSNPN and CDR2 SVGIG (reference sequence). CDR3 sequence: CALSVGAFGSYEQYF. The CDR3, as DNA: TGTGCCCTTTCGGTAGGGGCGTTTGGGAGTTACGAGCAGTACTTC. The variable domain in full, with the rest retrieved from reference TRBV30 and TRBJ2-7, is SQTIHQWPATLVQPVGSPLSLECTVEGTSNPNLYWYRQAAGRGLQLLFYSVGIGQISSEVPQNLSASRPQDRQFILSSKKLLLSDSGFYLCALSVGAFGSYEQYFGPGTRLTVT.

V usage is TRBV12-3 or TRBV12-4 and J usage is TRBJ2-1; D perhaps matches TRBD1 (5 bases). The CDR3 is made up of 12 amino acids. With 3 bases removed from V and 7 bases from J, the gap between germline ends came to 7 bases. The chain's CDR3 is CASSLQGNEQFF. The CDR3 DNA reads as TGTGCCAGCAGTTTGCAGGGAAATGAGCAGTTCTTC.

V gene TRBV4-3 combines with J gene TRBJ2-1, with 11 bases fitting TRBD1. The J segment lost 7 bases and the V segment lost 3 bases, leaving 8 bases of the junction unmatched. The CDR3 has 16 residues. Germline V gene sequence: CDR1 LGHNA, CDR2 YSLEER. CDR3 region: CASSQPRTGGMNEQFF. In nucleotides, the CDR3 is TGCGCCAGCAGCCAGCCCAGGACAGGGGGCATGAATGAGCAGTTCTTC.

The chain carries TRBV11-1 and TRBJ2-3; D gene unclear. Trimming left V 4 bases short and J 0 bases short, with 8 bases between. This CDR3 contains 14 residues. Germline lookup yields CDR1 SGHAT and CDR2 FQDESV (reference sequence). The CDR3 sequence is CASSSSDSTDTQYF. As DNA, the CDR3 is TGTGCCAGCAGCTCAAGCGACAGCACAGATACGCAGTATTTT.

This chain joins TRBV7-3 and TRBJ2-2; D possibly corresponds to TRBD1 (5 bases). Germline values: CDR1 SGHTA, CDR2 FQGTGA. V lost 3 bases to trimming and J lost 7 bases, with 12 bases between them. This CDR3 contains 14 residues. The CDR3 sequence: CASSLGPTVGELFF. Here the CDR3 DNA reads TGTGCCAGCAGCTTGGGGCCTACGGTCGGGGAGCTGTTTTTT.

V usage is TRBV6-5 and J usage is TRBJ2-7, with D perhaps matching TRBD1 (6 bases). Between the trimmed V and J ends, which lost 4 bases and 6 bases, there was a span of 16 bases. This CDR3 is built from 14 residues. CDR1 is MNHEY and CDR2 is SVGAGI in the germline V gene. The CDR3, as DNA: TGTGCCAGCAGTTCCTATGGGACATCCGTCGAGCAGTACTTC. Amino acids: CASSSYGTSVEQYF.

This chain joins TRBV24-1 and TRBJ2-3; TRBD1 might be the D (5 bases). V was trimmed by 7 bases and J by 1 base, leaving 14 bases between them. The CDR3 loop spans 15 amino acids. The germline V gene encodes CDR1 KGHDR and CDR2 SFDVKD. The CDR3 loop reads CATRPTGRGTDTQYF. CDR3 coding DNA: TGTGCCACCAGACCAACAGGACGCGGCACAGATACGCAGTATTTT.

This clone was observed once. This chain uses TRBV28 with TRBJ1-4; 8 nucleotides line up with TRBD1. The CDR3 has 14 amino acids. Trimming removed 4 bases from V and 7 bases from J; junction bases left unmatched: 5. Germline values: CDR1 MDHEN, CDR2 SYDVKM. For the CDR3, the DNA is TGTGCCAGCAGTTCGCTGGGGACAGGTGAAAAACTGTTTTTT. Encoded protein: CASSSLGTGEKLFF.